This is a list of T cell receptor beta chains from one sample in a study of early stage breast cancer tumors. Measured with immunoSEQ multiplex PCR; TCRdb has only the in-frame clones, and not every one. Among more than 5,000 clones listed, roughly three quarters were seen once. The specimen was breast tumor tissue. These receptors were taken from a person between 60 and 69 years old with breast cancer. CDR3s include the opening cysteine and the closing phenylalanine or tryptophan. The order of the fields is V gene, J gene, D gene, clone size, CDR3 protein, CDR3 DNA. The D gene is left open where the match is weak. Clone sizes are given selectively: once, few, many, or a class where the clone is expanded.

V gene: TRBV11-2
J gene: TRBJ1-3
D gene: TRBD1
clone size: .
CDR3 protein: CASTRDSAGNTIYF
CDR3 DNA: TGTGCCAGCACCCGGGACAGTGCTGGAAACACCATATATTTT

V gene: TRBV9
J gene: TRBJ2-3
D gene: .
clone size: .
CDR3 protein: CASSVQGLGTQYF
CDR3 DNA: TGTGCCAGCAGCGTACAGGGGTTAGGTACGCAGTATTTT

V gene: TRBV7-7
J gene: TRBJ2-1
D gene: .
clone size: .
CDR3 protein: CASSQGGGGRNEQFF
CDR3 DNA: TGTGCTAGCAGCCAGGGAGGGGGGGGCCGTAATGAGCAGTTCTTC

V gene: TRBV12-5
J gene: TRBJ1-1
D gene: .
clone size: .
CDR3 protein: CASGLVRGEMNTEAFF
CDR3 DNA: TGTGCTAGTGGTTTGGTACGGGGGGAAATGAACACTGAAGCTTTCTTT

V gene: TRBV19
J gene: TRBJ2-1
D gene: TRBD1
clone size: .
CDR3 protein: CASSKTGEAYNEQFF
CDR3 DNA: TGTGCCAGTAGCAAGACAGGGGAGGCCTACAATGAGCAGTTCTTC

V gene: TRBV5-1
J gene: TRBJ2-1
D gene: TRBD1
clone size: once
CDR3 protein: CASSLAGQPDNEQFF
CDR3 DNA: TGCGCCAGCAGCTTGGCGGGACAGCCCGACAATGAGCAGTTCTTC

V gene: TRBV7-8
J gene: TRBJ2-3
D gene: .
clone size: once
CDR3 protein: CASSTQADTQYF
CDR3 DNA: TGTGCCAGCAGCACACAGGCAGATACGCAGTATTTT

V gene: TRBV28
J gene: TRBJ2-1
D gene: .
clone size: .
CDR3 protein: CASRAPGGYNEQFF
CDR3 DNA: TGTGCCAGCAGGGCCCCCGGGGGTTACAATGAGCAGTTCTTC

V gene: TRBV4-2
J gene: TRBJ1-5
D gene: .
clone size: .
CDR3 protein: CTSSQEGTDQPQHF
CDR3 DNA: TGTACCAGCAGCCAAGAAGGAACGGATCAGCCCCAGCATTTT

V gene: TRBV7-6
J gene: TRBJ1-4
D gene: .
clone size: medium-sized
CDR3 protein: CASSPGELGVRSEKLFF
CDR3 DNA: TGTGCCAGCAGCCCCGGGGAGTTAGGGGTGAGGAGTGAAAAACTGTTTTTT

V gene: TRBV10-3
J gene: TRBJ1-3
D gene: TRBD1
clone size: .
CDR3 protein: CAIRSGTGDPGNTIYF
CDR3 DNA: TGTGCCATCAGATCCGGGACAGGCGACCCTGGAAACACCATATATTTT

V gene: TRBV18
J gene: TRBJ1-2
D gene: TRBD1
clone size: .
CDR3 protein: CASSPGQGGQVGYTF
CDR3 DNA: TGTGCCAGCTCACCGGGACAGGGGGGCCAAGTTGGCTACACCTTC

V gene: TRBV15
J gene: TRBJ2-2
D gene: .
clone size: .
CDR3 protein: CATRAGVLVGELFF
CDR3 DNA: TGTGCCACCAGAGCAGGGGTTTTGGTTGGGGAGCTGTTTTTT

V gene: TRBV5-1
J gene: TRBJ2-1
D gene: TRBD1
clone size: .
CDR3 protein: CASSQIPPGGGGDEQFF
CDR3 DNA: TGCGCCAGCAGCCAAATCCCTCCAGGGGGCGGTGGAGATGAGCAGTTCTTC

V gene: TRBV28
J gene: TRBJ2-5
D gene: TRBD1
clone size: few
CDR3 protein: CASSFSIQGAGETQYF
CDR3 DNA: TGTGCCAGCAGTTTTTCAATACAGGGGGCGGGGGAGACCCAGTACTTC

V gene: TRBV28
J gene: TRBJ1-2
D gene: .
clone size: once
CDR3 protein: CASSLGDYGYTF
CDR3 DNA: TGTGCCAGCAGTTTGGGAGATTATGGCTACACCTTC

V gene: TRBV7-2
J gene: TRBJ2-3
D gene: .
clone size: .
CDR3 protein: CASSDWADTQYF
CDR3 DNA: TGTGCCAGCAGTGACTGGGCAGATACGCAGTATTTT

V gene: TRBV30
J gene: TRBJ2-5
D gene: TRBD2
clone size: .
CDR3 protein: CAWAGLAGAETQYF
CDR3 DNA: TGTGCCTGGGCAGGACTAGCGGGGGCAGAGACCCAGTACTTC

V gene: TRBV4-2
J gene: TRBJ2-5
D gene: TRBD2
clone size: few
CDR3 protein: CASSPSSGTGETQYF
CDR3 DNA: TGTGCCAGCAGCCCGTCTAGCGGGACGGGGGAGACCCAGTACTTC

V gene: TRBV7-9
J gene: TRBJ2-1
D gene: .
clone size: .
CDR3 protein: CASSLEWDTEQFF
CDR3 DNA: TGTGCCAGCAGCTTAGAATGGGACACTGAGCAGTTCTTC

V gene: TRBV10-2
J gene: TRBJ2-1
D gene: TRBD1
clone size: .
CDR3 protein: CASSESIWDRGGNEQFF
CDR3 DNA: TGCGCCAGCAGTGAGTCGATTTGGGACAGGGGAGGAAATGAGCAGTTCTTC

V gene: TRBV18
J gene: TRBJ2-1
D gene: TRBD2
clone size: .
CDR3 protein: CASSRLAGADEQFF
CDR3 DNA: TGTGCCAGCTCACGACTAGCGGGGGCAGATGAGCAGTTCTTC

V gene: TRBV7-3
J gene: TRBJ1-2
D gene: .
clone size: few
CDR3 protein: CASSPSRANYGYTF
CDR3 DNA: TGTGCCAGCAGCCCCTCAAGGGCTAACTATGGCTACACCTTC

V gene: TRBV21-1
J gene: TRBJ2-7
D gene: .
clone size: few
CDR3 protein: CASIEGQAYFHSYEQYF
CDR3 DNA: TGTGCCAGCATCGAGGGACAGGCGTATTTCCACTCCTACGAGCAGTACTTC